The sequence of this T cell receptor (beta chain) was determined in a study of blood T cells in healthy people across ages. About the study: Capture by template switching was about one barcoded beta molecule per two T cells.

Unmatched junction bases numbered 6, after V lost 5 bases and J lost 5 bases. The CDR3 spans 15 residues. Germline assignment: CDR1 ENHRY and CDR2 SYGVKD. Alongside a J-beta primer mix, a sample-barcoded 5' primer served in a second PCR lasting about 6 to 11 cycles. Tagging of each cDNA molecule was performed by a template-switch adaptor with 12 random nucleotides. Individual samples furnished no less than 2.5 million CDR3-containing paired-end reads apiece. TCRdb re-called the 5' RACE reads through MiXCR, storing one row per CDR3 protein. The sample comprises fewer than 800,000 distinct CDR3 sequences, 20% to 30% of which are singletons, and 8% to 10% rests with the top ten. These data were likewise used in another study, on T cells of mothers and their children. That source adds: The donors comprised more than 5 children and their three healthy Caucasian mothers.

Sequencing was carried out using blood. The V and J genes are TRBV10-3 and TRBJ2-2, with 9 bases fitting TRBD1. The sequence was collected from a boy aged 5 to 17 in good health. For the CDR3, the DNA is TGTGCCATCAGTAACACAGGGGGCGAAACCGGGGAGCTGTTTTTT. This translates into CAISNTGGETGELFF.